The sequence of this TCR beta chain was determined in a study of blood T cell repertoires in COVID-19. Background on the study: From the United States, Italy and Spain came samples of acute and convalescent COVID-19.

This clone has only a few counts. Per the authors' pipeline: Using reference gene primer amplification, nucleated cell counts were estimated. Profiling relied on immunoSEQ multiplex PCR, and the TCRdb table lists in-frame clones only, not all of them. V, J and clone size reflect that table, while D and trimming were determined from the DNA. The sample yields a few hundred thousand clones, roughly 90% seen once. Trimming cost V 3 bases and J 2 bases, with 10 bases left between them. Per germline, CDR1 SNHLY and CDR2 FYNNEI. The CDR3 is 14 amino acids. This TCR came from a woman aged 50 to 60 with active or convalescent COVID-19. The sequenced sample consisted of peripheral blood. This chain joins TRBV2 and TRBJ1-1; a weak D match, TRBD1 (5 bases). The CDR3 protein is CASSDFRVNTEAFF. The DNA of the CDR3 is TGTGCCAGCAGTGATTTCAGGGTTAACACTGAAGCTTTCTTT.